The rows below give T cell receptor beta chains drawn from one sample of a study of sequential checkpoint blockade in melanoma. The table came from immunoSEQ multiplex PCR; TCRdb's copy has only in-frame clones and leaves some out. The sample shows about 32,000 clones, around 82% of them seen only once. Sample: CD8+ T cells sorted from blood (inferred from file names), taken from a patient given nivolumab and ipilimumab in sequence. Every receptor here comes from a human donor with melanoma. Both conserved end residues are part of each CDR3. Clone size is given for some rows only: seen once, a few or many times, or a class if the clone is expanded.

>NA|TRBJ2-7|TRBV27
CASSSGLTEQYF
>NA|TRBJ2-1|TRBV11-2
CASSWFTELRGNEQFF
>NA|TRBJ1-2|TRBV7-9
CASSLASGRLANYGYTF
>NA|TRBJ2-1|TRBV27
CASSFRQGDNEQFF
>NA|TRBJ1-5|TRBV6-1
CASSERDRSNQPQHF
>NA|TRBJ2-7|TRBV7-6
CASSLGTESSYEQYF
>NA|TRBJ1-2|TRBV19
CASSISGQENYGYTF
>NA|TRBJ1-1|TRBV12-5
CASGGGIKVNTEAFF
>few|TRBJ1-4|TRBV7-9
CASSLNYRKAGEKLFF
>NA|TRBJ2-7|TRBV4-1
CASKFGTDNYEQCF
>NA|TRBJ2-7|TRBV4-3
CASSLLTGSSYEQYF
>NA|TRBJ2-1|TRBV18
CASSPLIPTSFHNEQFF
>NA|TRBJ1-6|TRBV6-5
CASSSPGGGGNSPLHF
>NA|TRBJ2-3|TRBV4-1
CASSLLAGVGTDTQYF
>once|TRBJ2-2|TRBV7-9
CASSLGTGGLNTGELFF
>NA|TRBJ2-7|TRBV4-3
CASSLEASGYYEQYF
>NA|TRBJ1-1|TRBV27
CASSSWRGEAFF